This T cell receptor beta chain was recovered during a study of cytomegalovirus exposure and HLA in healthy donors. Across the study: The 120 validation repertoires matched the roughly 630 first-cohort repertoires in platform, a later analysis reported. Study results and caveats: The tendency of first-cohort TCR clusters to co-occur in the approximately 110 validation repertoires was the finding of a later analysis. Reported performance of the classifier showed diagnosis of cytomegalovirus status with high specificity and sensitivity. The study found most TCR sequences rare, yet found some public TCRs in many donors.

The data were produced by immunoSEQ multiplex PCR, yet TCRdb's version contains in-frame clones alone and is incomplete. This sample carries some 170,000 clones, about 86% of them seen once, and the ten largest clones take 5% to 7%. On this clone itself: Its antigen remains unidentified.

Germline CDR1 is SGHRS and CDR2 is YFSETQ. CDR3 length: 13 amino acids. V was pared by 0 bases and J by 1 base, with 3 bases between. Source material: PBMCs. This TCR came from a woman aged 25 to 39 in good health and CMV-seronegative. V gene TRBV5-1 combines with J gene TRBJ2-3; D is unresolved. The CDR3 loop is CASSLGRTDTQYF. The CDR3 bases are TGCGCCAGCAGCTTGGGCCGCACAGATACGCAGTATTTT.